These 20 T cell receptor beta chains were sequenced from one sample in a study of T cells in Graves' hyperthyroidism and ophthalmopathy. There were TCR beta CDR3 regions amplified from RNA transcripts. A set of HTBI primers served as the primers for a first-round RT-PCR of the TCR CDR3. TCRdb passed the multiplex PCR reads through MiXCR, listing each CDR3 protein once. The data show fewer than 750,000 distinct CDR3 sequences, about 14% seen once. Sample: blood. The receptors were sampled from a woman between 50 and 59 years old with Graves' ophthalmopathy.

This clonotype was seen repeatedly, ten times or more. CDR3 residues: CSASPPGENYEQYF. The CDR3 region has the DNA TGCAGTGCTAGTCCCCCCGGGGAGAACTACGAGCAGTACTTC. V and J are TRBV20-1 and TRBJ2-7, with D maybe TRBD2 (5 bases). Germline CDR1 reads DFQATT; CDR2 reads SNEGSKA (reference sequence). Trimming stripped 3 bases from V and 3 bases from J, with 15 bases between. This CDR3 region has 14 residues.

A few counts support this clonotype. This sequence joins TRBV4-3 and TRBJ2-2, with 9 bases fitting TRBD2. Germline trimming cut 1 base from V and 4 bases from J; bases unmatched to any gene: 4. This CDR3 is 16 amino acids long. Per the germline V gene, CDR1 is LGHNA and CDR2 is YSLEER. For the CDR3, the DNA is TGCGCCAGCAGCCAAGTTAGCGGGAGAGGCACCGGGGAGCTGTTTTTT. Its translation: CASSQVSGRGTGELFF.

This clonotype was observed at least ten times. The chain joins TRBV3-1 to TRBJ2-2, with TRBD2 identical over 8 bases. There are 16 residues in the CDR3. Germline assignment: CDR1 LGHDT and CDR2 YNNKEL (reference sequence). V shed 3 bases, J shed 0 bases, and the junction held 3 bases outside the gene matches. CDR3 loop: CASSQYSGANTGELFF. CDR3 bases: TGTGCCAGCAGCCAGTATAGCGGGGCGAACACCGGGGAGCTGTTTTTT.

This clonotype has only a few counts. The genes are TRBV28 and TRBJ1-5, with TRBD1 matching 8 bases. V gave up 3 bases and J gave up 4 bases; unmatched junction bases: 8. The CDR3 loop spans 16 amino acids. Germline assignment: CDR1 MDHEN and CDR2 SYDVKM. DNA of the CDR3: TGTGCCAGCAGTTTCGGAATTCGGACAGGGAATCAGCCCCAGCATTTT. This translates into CASSFGIRTGNQPQHF. Complete variable domain (other parts from reference TRBV28 and TRBJ1-5): DVKVTQSSRYLVKRTGEKVFLECVQDMDHENMFWYRQDPGLGLRLIYFSYDVKMKEKGDIPEGYSVSREKKERFSLILESASTNQTSMYLCASSFGIRTGNQPQHFGDGTRLSIL.

This clonotype was seen at least ten times. This chain joins TRBV7-9 and TRBJ2-1; 7 nucleotides line up with TRBD1. The J segment lost 10 bases and the V segment lost 5 bases, leaving 11 bases of the junction unmatched. CDR1 and CDR2 (germline): SEHNR, FQNEAQ (reference sequence). The CDR3 has 14 residues. CDR3 DNA: TGTGCCAGCAGCCCCTACTCAACAGGGGACGAGCAGTTCTTC. This gives the protein CASSPYSTGDEQFF. The full variable domain, in which reference TRBV7-9 and TRBJ2-1 provide the parts outside the CDR3, is DTGVSQNPRHKITKRGQNVTFRCDPISEHNRLYWYRQTLGQGPEFLTYFQNEAQLEKSRLLSDRFSAERPKGSFSTLEIQRTEQGDSAMYLCASSPYSTGDEQFFGPGTRLTVL.

A remark on this clonotype: At one end, the junction sequence differs from germline, possibly due to a read error. The chain links TRBV2 to TRBJ2-7, with 8 bases aligning to TRBD1. The CDR3 length is 14 residues. CDR1 is SNHLY and CDR2 is FYNNEI in the germline V gene. CDR3 nucleotide sequence: TGTGCCAACAGTGGGCGGGACAGGAGCTACGAGCAGTACTTC. Residues: CANSGRDRSYEQYF.

This clonotype came up many times. The chain carries TRBV7-3 and TRBJ2-2; D is perhaps TRBD1 or TRBD2 (5 bases each). The CDR3 is 15 amino acids. V was pared by 5 bases and J by 5 bases, with 15 bases between. CDR1 and CDR2 (germline): SGHTA, FQGTGA. CDR3 residues: CASSPTGTRTGELFF. In DNA form, the CDR3 reads TGTGCCAGCAGCCCCACGGGGACGAGGACCGGGGAGCTGTTTTTT.

This clonotype was seen at least ten times. This chain links TRBV28 with TRBJ2-5; D remains ambiguous. The germline V gene has CDR1 MDHEN and CDR2 SYDVKM. The CDR3 length is 14 residues. Trimming pared 3 bases from V and 4 bases from J, leaving 12 bases between. CDR3 sequence (DNA): TGTGCCAGCAGTTTGACCCTCGGCACAGAGACCCAGTACTTC. Translation gives CASSLTLGTETQYF.

This chain joins TRBV7-9 and TRBJ1-1; D perhaps matches TRBD1 (6 bases). CDR3 length: 13 amino acids. The V end lost 11 bases, the J end lost 0 bases, and 13 bases lay between the germline ends. CDR1 is SEHNR, CDR2 FQNEAQ, per germline (reference sequence). This chain's CDR3 is CAGQNGMNTEAFF. Here the CDR3 DNA reads TGTGCCGGACAGAACGGGATGAACACTGAAGCTTTCTTT.

This chain joins TRBV2 and TRBJ2-7; TRBD2 matches at 12 bases. The germline CDR1 and CDR2 sequences are SNHLY and FYNNEI. Trimming removed 6 bases from V and 3 bases from J; junction bases left unmatched: 3. The CDR3 consists of 14 residues. This CDR3 reads CASRETSGSYEQYF. The CDR3 nucleotides are TGTGCCAGCAGGGAGACTAGCGGGAGCTACGAGCAGTACTTC.

Many counts were recorded for this clonotype. The genes are TRBV11-2 and TRBJ2-1, with 8 bases lining up with TRBD2. CDR3 length equals 15 residues. Trimming cost V 0 bases and J 9 bases; bases outside gene matches: 7. The germline CDR1 and CDR2 sequences are SGHAT and FQNNGV. In DNA form, the CDR3 reads TGTGCCAGCAGCTTAGAAGCGGGAGATCGCGTTGAGCAGTTCTTC. This sequence encodes CASSLEAGDRVEQFF. The full variable domain, rest sourced from reference TRBV11-2 and TRBJ2-1, is EAGVAQSPRYKIIEKRQSVAFWCNPISGHATLYWYQQILGQGPKLLIQFQNNGVVDDSQLPKDRFSAERLKGVDSTLKIQPAKLEDSAVYLCASSLEAGDRVEQFFGPGTRLTVL.

There are a few counts of this clonotype. The chain carries TRBV7-9 and TRBJ1-1; the D is unclear. The CDR3 sequence is 12 residues long. Trimming removed 1 base at V and 11 bases at J, with 11 bases between. CDR1 and CDR2 (germline): SEHNR, FQNEAQ (reference sequence). The CDR3 spells CASSLVGEVAFF. The CDR3 nucleotides read TGTGCCAGCAGCTTAGTCGGCGAGGTTGCTTTCTTT. The full variable domain, rest sourced from reference TRBV7-9 and TRBJ1-1, is DTGVSQNPRHKITKRGQNVTFRCDPISEHNRLYWYRQTLGQGPEFLTYFQNEAQLEKSRLLSDRFSAERPKGSFSTLEIQRTEQGDSAMYLCASSLVGEVAFFGQGTRLTVV.

This clonotype was found many times. The chain links TRBV7-2 to TRBJ1-6; 8 bases map to TRBD1. This CDR3 is built from 17 residues. The V segment lost 5 bases and the J segment 10 bases; nucleotides outside the gene matches: 16. Germline-derived CDR1 and CDR2 are SGHTA and FQGNSA. In nucleotides, the CDR3 is TGTGCCAGCAGCCGTGCGTTTAGACAGGGGAATCGCTCACCCCTCCACTTT. Residues: CASSRAFRQGNRSPLHF.

V is TRBV14 and J is TRBJ2-2; 12 nucleotides match TRBD2. CDR1 is SGHDN and CDR2 is FVKESK in the germline V gene. V shed 4 bases, J shed 5 bases, and the junction held 8 bases outside the gene matches. CDR3 length equals 17 residues. The CDR3 bases are TGTGCCAGCAGCCCGAGACTAGCGGGAGAGGATACCGGGGAGCTGTTTTTT. Protein: CASSPRLAGEDTGELFF.

This clonotype came up many times. The chain combines TRBV7-8 with TRBJ2-5; D is unresolved. CDR1 SGHVS and CDR2 FQNEAQ come from the germline V gene. This CDR3 has 16 amino acids. V was cut by 0 bases and J by 2 bases, with 13 bases left in between. The CDR3 DNA reads as TGTGCCAGCAGCTTAGCTAGTCAGGTACTTCAAGAGACCCAGTACTTC. This gives the protein CASSLASQVLQETQYF.

This clonotype was seen a handful of times. This chain links TRBV6-2 or TRBV6-3 with TRBJ2-2; D is perhaps TRBD2 (5 bases). The CDR3 sequence is 17 residues long. Germline V gene lookup returns CDR1 MNHEY and CDR2 SVGEGT. Trimming took 6 bases from V and 4 from J, leaving 21 bases between them. The chain's CDR3 is CASSLGLTESGTGELFF. In nucleotides, the CDR3 is TGTGCCAGCAGCCTCGGACTCACAGAATCGGGCACCGGGGAGCTGTTTTTT.

Remarks on this clonotype: Since a much larger clone is just one base distant, this may be a read error. The chain is built from TRBV7-3 and TRBJ2-3; TRBD2 aligns across 7 bases. CDR3 size: 17 residues. Germline CDR1 reads SGHTA; CDR2 reads FQGTGA. The V gene end was trimmed by 2 bases and the J gene end by 3 bases; junction bases not matched to a gene: 11. The CDR3 region is CASSLEGGRMKTDTQYF. In DNA, the CDR3 is TGTGCCAGCAGCTTAGAGGGAGGGAGAATGAAAACAGATACGCAGTATTTT.

About this clonotype itself: A clone one base away is much larger, so this may be a read error. This chain joins TRBV11-2 and TRBJ1-1, with D uncertain. Germline assignment: CDR1 SGHAT and CDR2 FQNNGV. V was shortened by 5 bases and J by 5 bases, with 12 bases between the two germline ends. The CDR3 loop spans 13 amino acids. The CDR3, as DNA: TGTGCCAGCAGCCCGGACCTCCGAACTGAAGCTTTCTTT. Translated, it gives CASSPDLRTEAFF. Full variable domain (remainder filled in from reference TRBV11-2 and TRBJ1-1): EAGVAQSPRYKIIEKRQSVAFWCNPISGHATLYWYQQILGQGPKLLIQFQNNGVVDDSQLPKDRFSAERLKGVDSTLKIQPAKLEDSAVYLCASSPDLRTEAFFGQGTRLTVV.

In this sample, this clonotype turned up many times. The chain employs TRBV28 and TRBJ2-3; tentatively, D is TRBD1 (5 bases). The length of the CDR3 is 14 residues. In germline, CDR1 is MDHEN, CDR2 SYDVKM. V was cut by 7 bases and J by 6 bases, with 17 bases left in between. In nucleotides, the CDR3 is TGTGCCAGCAAGGGGTGGCCAGAAGGTGATACGCAGTATTTT. Translated, it gives CASKGWPEGDTQYF.

Concerning this clonotype itself: The junction departs from the called germline gene at one end, perhaps through a read error. The chain joins TRBV5-1 to TRBJ2-3; TRBD1 or TRBD2 may be the D gene (5 bases each). The length of the CDR3 is 14 residues. The germline V gene has CDR1 SGHRS and CDR2 YFSETQ. The chain's CDR3 is CAGSLVGVTDTQYF. CDR3 nucleotide sequence: TGCGCCGGCAGCTTGGTGGGGGTTACCGATACGCAGTATTTT. Full variable domain (outside the CDR3, taken from reference TRBV5-1 and TRBJ2-3): KAGVTQTPRYLIKTRGQQVTLSCSPISGHRSVSWYQQTPGQGLQFLFEYFSETQRNKGNFPGRFSGRQFSNSRSEMNVSTLELGDSALYLCAGSLVGVTDTQYFGPGTRLTVL.